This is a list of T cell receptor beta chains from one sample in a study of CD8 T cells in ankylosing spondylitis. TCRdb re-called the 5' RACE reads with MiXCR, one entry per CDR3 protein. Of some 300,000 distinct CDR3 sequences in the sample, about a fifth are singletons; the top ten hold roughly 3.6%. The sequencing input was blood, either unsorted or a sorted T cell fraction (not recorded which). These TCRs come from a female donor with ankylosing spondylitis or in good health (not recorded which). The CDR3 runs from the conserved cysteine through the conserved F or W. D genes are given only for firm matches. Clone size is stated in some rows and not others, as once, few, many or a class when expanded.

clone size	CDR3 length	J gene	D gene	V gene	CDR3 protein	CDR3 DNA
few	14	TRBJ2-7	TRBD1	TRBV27	CASMLLRQGHEQYF	TGTGCCAGCATGCTACTTCGACAGGGCCACGAGCAGTACTTC
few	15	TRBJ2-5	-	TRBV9	CASSVTADVGETQYF	TGTGCCAGCAGCGTAACGGCGGACGTAGGAGAGACCCAGTACTTC
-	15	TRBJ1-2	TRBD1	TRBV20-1	CSARDPIGGPYGYTF	TGCAGTGCTAGAGACCCCATAGGGGGCCCCTATGGCTACACCTTC
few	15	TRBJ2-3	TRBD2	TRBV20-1	CSASSYAGGPDTQYF	TGCAGTGCCTCATCTTACGCGGGAGGTCCAGATACGCAGTATTTT
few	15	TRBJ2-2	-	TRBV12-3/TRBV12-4	CASSVHRPNTGELFF	TGTGCCAGCAGCGTACACCGACCGAACACCGGGGAGCTGTTTTTT
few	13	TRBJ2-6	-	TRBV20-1	CSASHPGANVLTF	TGCAGTGCTAGTCACCCTGGGGCCAACGTCCTGACTTTC
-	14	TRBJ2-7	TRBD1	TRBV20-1	CSARRTGRAYEQYF	TGCAGTGCTAGAAGGACAGGTCGAGCCTACGAGCAGTACTTC
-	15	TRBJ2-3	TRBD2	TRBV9	CASSAGSGGTDTQYF	TGTGCCAGCAGCGCCGGCTCGGGGGGTACAGATACGCAGTATTTT
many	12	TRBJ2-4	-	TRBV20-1	CSASKAGNIQYF	TGCAGTGCTAGTAAGGCCGGGAACATTCAGTACTTC
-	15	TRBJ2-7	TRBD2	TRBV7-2	CASSSSLAGFYEQYF	TGTGCCAGCAGTTCCTCACTAGCGGGTTTCTACGAGCAGTACTTC
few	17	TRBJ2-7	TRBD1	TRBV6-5	CASSYPSGQGAGYEQYF	TGTGCCAGCAGTTACCCCTCGGGACAGGGGGCCGGCTACGAGCAGTACTTC
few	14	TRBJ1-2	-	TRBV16	CASSLQGSAYGYTF	TGTGCCAGCAGCCTACAGGGATCGGCCTATGGCTACACCTTC
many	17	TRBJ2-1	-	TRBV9	CASSVDWTRRFNNEQFF	TGTGCCAGCAGCGTAGATTGGACCAGAAGGTTCAACAATGAGCAGTTCTTC
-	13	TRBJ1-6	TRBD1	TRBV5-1	CASSLPQGAHLHF	TGCGCCAGCAGCCTCCCACAGGGGGCACACCTCCACTTT
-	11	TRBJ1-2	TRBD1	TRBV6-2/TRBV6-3	CASRTGAGYTF	TGTGCCAGCAGGACAGGGGCTGGCTACACCTTC
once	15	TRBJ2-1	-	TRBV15	CATSSRDLGGNEQFF	TGTGCCACCAGCAGCCGGGACTTAGGGGGGAATGAGCAGTTCTTC
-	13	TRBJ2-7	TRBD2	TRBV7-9	CASSLGTRDEQYF	TGTGCCAGCAGCTTGGGGACTAGGGATGAGCAGTACTTC
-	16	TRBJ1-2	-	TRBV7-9	CASSLVGRGRGNGYTF	TGTGCCAGCAGCTTAGTTGGGCGAGGTAGAGGGAATGGCTACACCTTC
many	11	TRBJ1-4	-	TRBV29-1	CSVESGEKLFF	TGCAGCGTTGAATCAGGAGAAAAACTGTTTTTT
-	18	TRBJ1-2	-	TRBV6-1	CASSQNGGVGGGNYGYTF	TGTGCCAGCAGTCAGAATGGGGGAGTGGGGGGCGGAAACTATGGCTACACCTTC
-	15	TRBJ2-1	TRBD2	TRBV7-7	CASSFTSGRSDEQFF	TGTGCCAGCAGCTTTACTAGCGGGAGATCGGATGAGCAGTTCTTC
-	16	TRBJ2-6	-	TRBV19	CASTDRAFSGANVLTF	TGTGCCAGTACGGACAGAGCTTTCTCTGGGGCCAACGTCCTGACTTTC
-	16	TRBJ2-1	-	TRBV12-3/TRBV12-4	CASTRGYPSAYNEQFF	TGTGCCAGTACCCGGGGTTATCCATCGGCATACAATGAGCAGTTCTTC
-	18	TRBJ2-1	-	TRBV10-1	CASSVARDGRDAYNEQFF	TGCGCCAGCAGTGTTGCAAGGGACGGGCGGGATGCCTACAATGAGCAGTTCTTC
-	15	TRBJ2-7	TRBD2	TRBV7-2	CASSSKASGPYEQYF	TGTGCCAGCAGCTCCAAGGCTAGCGGACCCTACGAGCAGTACTTC
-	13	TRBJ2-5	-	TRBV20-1	CSARWRAEETQYF	TGCAGTGCTAGATGGAGGGCCGAAGAGACCCAGTACTTC
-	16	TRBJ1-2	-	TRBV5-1	CASSPHNDGVGYGYTF	TGCGCCAGCAGCCCTCACAACGACGGCGTTGGCTATGGCTACACCTTC
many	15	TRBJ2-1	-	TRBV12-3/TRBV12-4	CASSLVTNPYNEQFF	TGTGCCAGCAGTCTCGTGACTAACCCCTACAATGAGCAGTTCTTC
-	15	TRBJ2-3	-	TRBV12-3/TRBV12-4	CASSFGGADSYTQYF	TGTGCCAGCAGTTTCGGGGGAGCGGATTCGTATACGCAGTATTTT
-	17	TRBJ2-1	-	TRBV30	CAWSDGGYRSSYNEQFF	TGTGCCTGGAGTGACGGAGGCTATCGCAGCTCCTACAATGAGCAGTTCTTC
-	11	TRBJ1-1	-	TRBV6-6	CASNRATEAFF	TGTGCCAGCAACCGGGCCACTGAAGCTTTCTTT
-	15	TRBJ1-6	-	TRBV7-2	CASSLSGARNSPLHF	TGTGCCAGCAGCTTATCGGGTGCGAGAAATTCACCCCTCCACTTT
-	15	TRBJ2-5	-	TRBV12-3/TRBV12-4	CASKGGGRGLETQYF	TGTGCCAGCAAGGGTGGGGGCAGGGGCCTGGAGACCCAGTACTTC
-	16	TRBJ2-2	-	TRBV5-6	CASSLRTVPHAGELFF	TGTGCCAGCAGCTTGCGGACAGTTCCCCATGCCGGGGAGCTGTTTTTT
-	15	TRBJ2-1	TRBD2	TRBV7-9	CASSTGLAEPSGQFF	TGTGCCAGCAGCACGGGACTAGCGGAGCCGAGCGGGCAGTTCTTC
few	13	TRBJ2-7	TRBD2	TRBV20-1	CSARGLAGVEQYF	TGCAGTGCTAGGGGGCTAGCGGGAGTCGAGCAGTACTTC
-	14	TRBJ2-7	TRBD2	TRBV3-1	CASSSGLAGTEQYF	TGTGCCAGCAGCTCGGGACTAGCGGGAACCGAGCAGTACTTC
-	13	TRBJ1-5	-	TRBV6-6	CASSYGGGQPQHF	TGTGCCAGCAGTTACGGGGGCGGGCAGCCCCAGCATTTT
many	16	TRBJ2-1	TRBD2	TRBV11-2	CASSRVAGGRNNEQFF	TGTGCCAGCAGCCGCGTAGCGGGAGGGCGGAACAATGAGCAGTTCTTC
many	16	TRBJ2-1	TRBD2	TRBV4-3	CASSQESGGGANEQFF	TGCGCCAGCAGCCAAGAGTCTGGCGGGGGGGCCAATGAGCAGTTCTTC
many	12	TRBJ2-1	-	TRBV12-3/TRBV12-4	CASSLGHNEQFF	TGTGCCAGCAGTTTAGGACACAATGAGCAGTTCTTC
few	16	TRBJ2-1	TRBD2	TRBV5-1	CASSLGRGRAQDEQFF	TGCGCCAGCAGCTTGGGGCGCGGGAGGGCCCAGGATGAGCAGTTCTTC
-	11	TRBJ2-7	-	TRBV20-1	CSANSPYEQYF	TGCAGTGCTAATTCGCCCTACGAGCAGTACTTC
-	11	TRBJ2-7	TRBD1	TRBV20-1	CSADRDYEQYF	TGCAGTGCTGACAGGGACTACGAGCAGTACTTC
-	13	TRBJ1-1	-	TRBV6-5	CASSRGEETEAFF	TGTGCCAGCAGTAGGGGCGAAGAGACTGAAGCTTTCTTT
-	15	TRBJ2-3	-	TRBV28	CASTLREPRADTQYF	TGTGCCAGCACCCTACGTGAGCCAAGGGCAGATACGCAGTATTTT
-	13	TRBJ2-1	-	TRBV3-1	CASSQHREGEQFF	TGTGCCAGCAGCCAACACAGGGAGGGTGAGCAGTTCTTC
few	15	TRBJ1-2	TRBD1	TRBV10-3	CAISTGTASNYGYTF	TGTGCCATCAGCACCGGGACAGCTTCTAACTATGGCTACACCTTC
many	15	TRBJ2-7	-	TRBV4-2	CASSHADTIQYEQYF	TGTGCCAGCAGCCATGCCGACACAATACAATACGAGCAGTACTTC
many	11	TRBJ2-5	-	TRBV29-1	CSVGPGETQYF	TGCAGCGTTGGTCCGGGGGAGACCCAGTACTTC